This T cell receptor (beta chain) stems from a study of blood T cell repertoires in COVID-19. The data were produced by immunoSEQ multiplex PCR, yet TCRdb's version contains in-frame clones alone and is incomplete. This sample yields 45,000 or so clones, of which 75% to 85% are seen a single time; 8% to 9% belongs to the top ten. Germline assignment: CDR1 SGHTA and CDR2 FQGNSA. Trimming at V came to 6 bases and at J to 10 bases, leaving 13 bases not matched to a gene. CDR3 size: 14 residues. This TCR was sampled from an elderly man in a cohort sampled during active COVID-19. This chain uses TRBV7-2 with TRBJ2-7, with 9 bases aligning to TRBD2. Sequencing was done on a sample of peripheral blood. The CDR3 DNA is TGTGCCAGCAGTTTTAGCGGGAGTTGGGCCGAACAGTACTTC. This gives the protein CASSFSGSWAEQYF.